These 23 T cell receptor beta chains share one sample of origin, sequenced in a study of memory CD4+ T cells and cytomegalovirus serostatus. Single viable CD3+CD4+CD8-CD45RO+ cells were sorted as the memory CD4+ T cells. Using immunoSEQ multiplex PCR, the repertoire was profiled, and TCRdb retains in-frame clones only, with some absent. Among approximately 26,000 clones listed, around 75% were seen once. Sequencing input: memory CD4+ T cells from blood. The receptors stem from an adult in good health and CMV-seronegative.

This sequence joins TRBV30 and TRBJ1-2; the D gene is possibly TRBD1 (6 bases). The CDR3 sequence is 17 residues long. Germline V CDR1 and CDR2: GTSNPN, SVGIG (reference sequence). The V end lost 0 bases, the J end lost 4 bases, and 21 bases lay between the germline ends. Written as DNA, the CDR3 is TGTGCCTGGAGTGTACCGGAAAGGGGGGCCACGCTCTATGGCTACACCTTC. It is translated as CAWSVPERGATLYGYTF.

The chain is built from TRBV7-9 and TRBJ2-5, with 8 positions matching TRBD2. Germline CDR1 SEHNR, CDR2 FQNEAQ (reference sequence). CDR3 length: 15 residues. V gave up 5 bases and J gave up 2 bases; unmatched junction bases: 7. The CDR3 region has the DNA TGTGCCAGCAGCACCGGGGGGGCGGGGCAAGAGACCCAGTACTTC. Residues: CASSTGGAGQETQYF.

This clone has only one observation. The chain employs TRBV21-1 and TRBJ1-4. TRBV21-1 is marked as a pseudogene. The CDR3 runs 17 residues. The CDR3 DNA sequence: TGTGCCAGCAGCAGAGGGCTAGCTAAGGTGCATAATGAAAAACTGTTTTTT. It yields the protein CASSRGLAKVHNEKLFF.

As DNA, the CDR3 is TGTGCCAGCAGTGCGTCCGGGGACAATCAGCCCCAGCATTTT. Residues: CASSASGDNQPQHF. The V gene is TRBV6-1, the J gene TRBJ1-5; D is ambiguous. Germline values: CDR1 MNHNS, CDR2 SASEGT. The CDR3 is made up of 14 amino acids. Trimming cost V 4 bases and J 3 bases, with 10 bases left between them.

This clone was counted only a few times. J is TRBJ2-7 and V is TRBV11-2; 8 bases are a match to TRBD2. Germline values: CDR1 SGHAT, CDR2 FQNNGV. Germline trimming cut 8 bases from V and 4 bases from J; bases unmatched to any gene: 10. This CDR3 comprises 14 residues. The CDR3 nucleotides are TGTGCCAGCGGCGTCTTAGCGGGGTTGTACGAGCAGTACTTC. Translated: CASGVLAGLYEQYF. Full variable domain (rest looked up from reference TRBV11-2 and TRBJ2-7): EAGVAQSPRYKIIEKRQSVAFWCNPISGHATLYWYQQILGQGPKLLIQFQNNGVVDDSQLPKDRFSAERLKGVDSTLKIQPAKLEDSAVYLCASGVLAGLYEQYFGPGTRLTVT.

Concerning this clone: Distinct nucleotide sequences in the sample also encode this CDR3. The CDR3 protein is CAWSVDTNQPQHF. For the CDR3, the DNA is TGTGCCTGGAGTGTCGACACAAATCAGCCCCAGCATTTT. The chain uses TRBV30 and TRBJ1-5; D unresolved. Germline CDR1 reads GTSNPN; CDR2 reads SVGIG (reference sequence). The V gene lost 0 bases and the J gene lost 4 bases, with 7 bases spanning the gap. CDR3 length: 13 residues.

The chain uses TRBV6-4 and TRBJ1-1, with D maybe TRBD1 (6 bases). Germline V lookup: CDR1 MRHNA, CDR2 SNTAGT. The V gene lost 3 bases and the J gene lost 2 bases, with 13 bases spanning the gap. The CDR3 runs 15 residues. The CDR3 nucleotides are TGTGCCAGCAGTGATGTGGGGGGGCCTAACACTGAAGCTTTCTTT. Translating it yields CASSDVGGPNTEAFF.

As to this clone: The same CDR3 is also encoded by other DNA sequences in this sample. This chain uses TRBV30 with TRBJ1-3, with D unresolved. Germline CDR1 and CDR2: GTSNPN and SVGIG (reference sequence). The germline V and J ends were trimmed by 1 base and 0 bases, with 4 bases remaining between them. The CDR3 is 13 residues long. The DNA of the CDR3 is TGTGCCTGGAGTGCGGGCTCTGGAAACACCATATATTTT. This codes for CAWSAGSGNTIYF.

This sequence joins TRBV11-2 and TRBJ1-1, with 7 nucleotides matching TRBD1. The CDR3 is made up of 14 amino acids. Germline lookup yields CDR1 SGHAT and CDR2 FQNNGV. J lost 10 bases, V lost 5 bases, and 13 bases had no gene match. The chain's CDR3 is CASSAQRGGSGAFF. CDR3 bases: TGTGCCAGCAGCGCACAGCGAGGGGGCTCGGGAGCTTTCTTT.

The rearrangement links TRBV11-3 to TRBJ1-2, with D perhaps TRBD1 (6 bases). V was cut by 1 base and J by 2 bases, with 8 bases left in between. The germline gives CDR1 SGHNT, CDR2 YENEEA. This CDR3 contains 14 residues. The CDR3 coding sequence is TGTGCCAGCAGCTTAGGGACAGAGAACTATGGCTACACCTTC. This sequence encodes CASSLGTENYGYTF.

The CDR3 coding sequence is TGTGCCAGCAGTTACGGTTCTATGAACTATGGCTACACCTTC. Protein sequence: CASSYGSMNYGYTF. V is TRBV6-6 and J is TRBJ1-2; D not certain. Germline lookup yields CDR1 MNHNY and CDR2 SVGAGI (reference sequence). This CDR3 comprises 14 residues. V was shortened by 2 bases and J by 2 bases, with 9 bases between the two germline ends.

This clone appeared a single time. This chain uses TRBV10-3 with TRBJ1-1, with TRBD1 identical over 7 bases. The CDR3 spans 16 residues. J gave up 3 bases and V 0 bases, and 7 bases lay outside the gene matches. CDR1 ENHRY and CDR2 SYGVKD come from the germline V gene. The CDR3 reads CAISESGQKEDTEAFF. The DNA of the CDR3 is TGTGCCATCAGTGAGTCGGGACAGAAAGAAGACACTGAAGCTTTCTTT.

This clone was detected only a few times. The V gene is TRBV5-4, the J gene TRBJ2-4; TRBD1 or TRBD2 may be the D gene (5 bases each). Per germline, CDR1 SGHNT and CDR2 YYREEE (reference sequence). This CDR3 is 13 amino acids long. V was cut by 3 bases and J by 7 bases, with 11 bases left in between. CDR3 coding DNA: TGTGCCAGCAGCTCAATCGAGGGGAACATTCAGTACTTC. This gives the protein CASSSIEGNIQYF.

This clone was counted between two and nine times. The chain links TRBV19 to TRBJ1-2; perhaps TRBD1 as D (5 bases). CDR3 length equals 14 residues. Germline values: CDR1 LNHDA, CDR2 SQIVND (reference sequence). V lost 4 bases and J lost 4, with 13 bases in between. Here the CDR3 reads CASSTGLEVYGYTF. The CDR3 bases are TGTGCCAGTAGTACAGGGTTAGAAGTCTATGGCTACACCTTC.

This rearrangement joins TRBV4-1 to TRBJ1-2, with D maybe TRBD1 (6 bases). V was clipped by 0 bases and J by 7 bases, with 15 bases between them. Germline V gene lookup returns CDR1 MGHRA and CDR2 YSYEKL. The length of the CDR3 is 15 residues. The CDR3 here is CASSQDSGARGGYTF. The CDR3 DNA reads TGCGCCAGCAGCCAAGATTCGGGGGCGAGGGGTGGCTACACCTTC.

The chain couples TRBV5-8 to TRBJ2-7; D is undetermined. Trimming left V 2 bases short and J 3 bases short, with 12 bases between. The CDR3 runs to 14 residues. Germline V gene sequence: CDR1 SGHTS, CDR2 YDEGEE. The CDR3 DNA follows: TGTGCCAGCAGCTTCAGGATCCTCAGCTACGAGCAGTACTTC. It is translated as CASSFRILSYEQYF.

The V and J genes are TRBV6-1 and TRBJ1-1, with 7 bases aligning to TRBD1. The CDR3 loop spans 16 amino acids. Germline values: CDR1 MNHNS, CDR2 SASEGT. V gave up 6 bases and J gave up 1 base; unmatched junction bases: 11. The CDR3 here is CASSELQGRGNTEAFF. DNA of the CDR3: TGTGCCAGCAGCGAACTACAGGGGAGGGGGAACACTGAAGCTTTCTTT.

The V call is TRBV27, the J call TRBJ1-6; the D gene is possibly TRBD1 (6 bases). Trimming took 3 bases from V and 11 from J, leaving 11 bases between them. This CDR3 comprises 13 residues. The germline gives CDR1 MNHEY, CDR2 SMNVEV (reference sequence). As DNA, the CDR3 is TGTGCCAGCAGTTTGGGGACATTAGCACCCCTCCACTTT. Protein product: CASSLGTLAPLHF.

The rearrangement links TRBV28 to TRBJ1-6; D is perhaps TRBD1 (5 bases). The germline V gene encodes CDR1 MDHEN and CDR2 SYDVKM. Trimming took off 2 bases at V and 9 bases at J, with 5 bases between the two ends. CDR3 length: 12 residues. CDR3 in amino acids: CASSLDSSPLHF. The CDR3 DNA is TGTGCCAGCAGTTTAGACAGTTCACCCCTCCACTTT.

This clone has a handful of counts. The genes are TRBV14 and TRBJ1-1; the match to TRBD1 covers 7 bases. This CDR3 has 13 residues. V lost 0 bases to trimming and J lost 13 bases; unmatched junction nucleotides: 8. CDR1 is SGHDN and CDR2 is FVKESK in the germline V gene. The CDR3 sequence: CASSQDEGTALFF. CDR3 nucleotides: TGTGCCAGCAGCCAAGATGAAGGGACAGCTCTTTTCTTT.

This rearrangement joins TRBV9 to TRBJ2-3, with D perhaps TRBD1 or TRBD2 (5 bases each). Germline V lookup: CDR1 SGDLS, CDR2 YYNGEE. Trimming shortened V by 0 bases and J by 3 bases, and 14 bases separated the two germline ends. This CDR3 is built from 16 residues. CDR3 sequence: CASSVETLGVTDTQYF. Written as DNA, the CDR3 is TGTGCCAGCAGCGTAGAAACTCTGGGGGTGACAGATACGCAGTATTTT. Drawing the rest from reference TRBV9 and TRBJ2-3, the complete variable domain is DSGVTQTPKHLITATGQRVTLRCSPRSGDLSVYWYQQSLDQGLQFLIQYYNGEERAKGNILERFSAQQFPDLHSELNLSSLELGDSALYFCASSVETLGVTDTQYFGPGTRLTVL.

The CDR3 DNA reads TGTGCCAGCAGTTCTCTCCTACAAACTTATAATTCACCCCTCCACTTT. Its translation: CASSSLLQTYNSPLHF. V gene TRBV27 combines with J gene TRBJ1-6; the D is unclear. Germline CDR1 MNHEY, CDR2 SMNVEV (reference sequence). V was clipped by 4 bases and J by 4 bases, with 14 bases between them. CDR3 length: 16 residues.

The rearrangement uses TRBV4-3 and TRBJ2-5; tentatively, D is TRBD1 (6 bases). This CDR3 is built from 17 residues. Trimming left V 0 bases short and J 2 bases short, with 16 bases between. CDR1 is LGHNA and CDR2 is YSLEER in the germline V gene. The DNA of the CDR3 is TGCGCCAGCAGCCAAGAGGCCGCCAGGGGCAAACAAGAGACCCAGTACTTC. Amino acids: CASSQEAARGKQETQYF.